These 17 T cell receptor beta chains were sequenced from one sample in a study of regulatory dendritic cells for organ transplantation. The table came from immunoSEQ multiplex PCR; TCRdb's copy has only in-frame clones and leaves some out. The sample contains over 8,000 clones, 50% to 70% of which appear only once. Their antigens are not known. CFSE-labeled sorted T cells met regulatory or mature dendritic cells for roughly 5 days. The sequenced sample was naive CD4+ T cells from blood cultured with dendritic cells. Specified subset: CD45RA+ naive T cells. The receptors were gathered from a human donor in good health.

CDR3 coding DNA: TGTGCCAGCCGGGTAGAGGGAGAGACCCAGTACTTC. This translates into CASRVEGETQYF. The chain employs TRBV6-1 and TRBJ2-5; TRBD2 might be the D (5 bases). The CDR3 spans 12 residues. The V end was cut by 8 bases, the J end by 4 bases, with 11 bases between. The germline gives CDR1 MNHNS, CDR2 SASEGT.

The count of this clone is one. V and J are TRBV7-8 and TRBJ2-7; 10 bases align to TRBD1. Per germline, CDR1 SGHVS and CDR2 FQNEAQ. V was pared by 4 bases and J by 2 bases, with 8 bases of the junction left unmatched. This CDR3 spans 16 amino acids. The CDR3 reads CASSSTAGTGAYEQYF. The CDR3 nucleotides are TGTGCCAGCAGCTCCACGGCCGGGACAGGGGCCTACGAGCAGTACTTC.

This clone was seen a few times. The rearrangement joins TRBV6-1 to TRBJ2-2; tentative D call: TRBD1 (6 bases). This CDR3 contains 14 residues. Germline assignment: CDR1 MNHNS and CDR2 SASEGT. Trimming stripped 9 bases from V and 5 bases from J, with 16 bases between. The CDR3 DNA follows: TGTGCCAGTATCTCGGACAGACGTACCGGGGAGCTGTTTTTT. Translating it yields CASISDRRTGELFF.

V is TRBV6-5 and J is TRBJ1-2; TRBD1 matches 7 bases. V gave up 3 bases and J gave up 4 bases; unmatched junction bases: 5. The CDR3 consists of 14 residues. CDR1 and CDR2 from the germline V gene are MNHEY and SVGAGI. CDR3 protein: CASSYEGAGYGYTF. CDR3 nucleotides: TGTGCCAGCAGTTATGAGGGGGCGGGCTATGGCTACACCTTC.

This chain connects TRBV2 to TRBJ1-4; 7 nucleotides agree with TRBD1. V gave up 3 bases and J gave up 4 bases; unmatched junction bases: 2. The germline gives CDR1 SNHLY, CDR2 FYNNEI. The CDR3 is 14 amino acids. The CDR3 spells CASSEGTVNEKLFF. CDR3 DNA: TGTGCCAGCAGTGAGGGGACAGTTAATGAAAAACTGTTTTTT.

The V gene is TRBV4-1, the J gene TRBJ2-3; possibly TRBD2 for D (6 bases). CDR1 is MGHRA, CDR2 YSYEKL, per germline. The CDR3 has 15 residues. Trimming took 4 bases from V and 0 from J, leaving 11 bases between them. CDR3 nucleotide sequence: TGCGCCAGCAGCCCGGACTACAGGAGCACAGATACGCAGTATTTT. Translation: CASSPDYRSTDTQYF.

The J gene is TRBJ2-5, the V gene TRBV4-2, with TRBD2 identical over 10 bases. The CDR3 is 19 residues long. The J segment lost 2 bases and the V segment lost 1 base, leaving 13 bases of the junction unmatched. CDR1 and CDR2 (germline): LGHNA, YNFKEQ. CDR3 amino acids: CASSQALPFTSGIQETQYF. The CDR3 DNA reads as TGTGCCAGCAGCCAAGCCCTCCCCTTTACTAGCGGGATACAAGAGACCCAGTACTTC.

The V and J genes are TRBV5-1 and TRBJ1-2; D gene unclear. Looked up from germline, CDR1 is SGHRS and CDR2 is YFSETQ. The CDR3 contains 13 residues. The ends were cut back, 0 bases at V and 4 bases at J, with 7 bases in the middle. The CDR3 coding sequence is TGCGCCAGCAGCTTGGACTCGATCTATGGCTACACCTTC. Its protein is CASSLDSIYGYTF.

This chain uses TRBV2 with TRBJ2-6; the D is unclear. Trimming removed 3 bases from V and 0 bases from J, with 9 bases in between. The CDR3 consists of 16 residues. Germline lookup yields CDR1 SNHLY and CDR2 FYNNEI. CDR3 DNA sequence: TGTGCCAGCAGTGAGGTCTTCAGCTCTGGGGCCAACGTCCTGACTTTC. As protein: CASSEVFSSGANVLTF.

The rearrangement joins TRBV18 to TRBJ2-5; TRBD2 aligns across 11 bases. Germline CDR1 and CDR2: KGHSH and LQKENI. The J segment lost 4 bases and the V segment lost 3 bases, leaving 1 base of the junction unmatched. The CDR3 spans 14 residues. The DNA of the CDR3 is TGTGCCAGCTCACCGCTAGCGGGGGGAGAGACCCAGTACTTC. Protein: CASSPLAGGETQYF.

Here the CDR3 reads CASSYWGGENTEAFF. Written as DNA, the CDR3 is TGTGCCAGCAGTTACTGGGGAGGGGAGAACACTGAAGCTTTCTTT. The gene calls are TRBV6-5 and TRBJ1-1; a possible D gene is TRBD1 (5 bases). The V end lost 1 base, the J end lost 1 base, and 10 bases lay between the germline ends. Germline CDR1 is MNHEY and CDR2 is SVGAGI. The length of the CDR3 is 15 residues.

The chain carries TRBV6-4 and TRBJ1-1; the D gene is possibly TRBD1 (5 bases). CDR3 length: 14 residues. The V gene lost 3 bases and the J gene lost 4 bases, with 12 bases spanning the gap. Germline assignment: CDR1 MRHNA and CDR2 SNTAGT. CDR3 sequence (DNA): TGTGCCAGCAGTGAAGGGGTTTCCGGCACTGAAGCTTTCTTT. It codes for CASSEGVSGTEAFF.

V is TRBV9 and J is TRBJ2-2; TRBD2 is a possible D gene (7 bases). The CDR3 sequence is 16 residues long. CDR1 and CDR2 from the germline V gene are SGDLS and YYNGEE. The germline V and J ends were trimmed by 4 bases and 6 bases, with 19 bases remaining between them. CDR3 DNA sequence: TGTGCCAGCAGCCCAGAGGGGGGGGGCCTTCCCGGGGAGCTGTTTTTT. Translation: CASSPEGGGLPGELFF.

The chain is built from TRBV6-5 and TRBJ1-5, with TRBD1 matching 10 bases. The length of the CDR3 is 15 residues. V lost 2 bases to trimming and J lost 7 bases; unmatched junction nucleotides: 5. Germline CDR1 reads MNHEY; CDR2 reads SVGAGI. The CDR3: CASSYSGTGDQPQHF. In DNA, the CDR3 is TGTGCCAGCAGTTACAGCGGGACAGGGGACCAGCCCCAGCATTTT.

The gene calls are TRBV7-2 and TRBJ2-1, with 8 nucleotides matching TRBD2. The junction had 4 bases not matched to a gene; V was cut back by 6 bases and J by 3 bases. Germline lookup yields CDR1 SGHTA and CDR2 FQGNSA. The CDR3 spans 14 residues. The CDR3 nucleotides are TGTGCCAGCAGTGGACTAGCCGGCTACAATGAGCAGTTCTTC. The encoded protein is CASSGLAGYNEQFF.

The V and J genes are TRBV29-1 and TRBJ2-3; D is possibly TRBD1 (6 bases). Trimming left V 6 bases short and J 2 bases short, with 12 bases between. Germline-derived CDR1 and CDR2 are SQVTM and ANQGSEA. This CDR3 has 13 residues. Written as DNA, the CDR3 is TGCAGCGTGGGTACAGGGTACACAGATACGCAGTATTTT. Translating it yields CSVGTGYTDTQYF.

This clone occurred a few times. The chain couples TRBV5-1 to TRBJ2-5, with 10 bases fitting TRBD2. CDR3 length: 15 residues. J was trimmed by 4 bases and V by 2 bases; bases with no gene match: 5. The germline V gene encodes CDR1 SGHRS and CDR2 YFSETQ. This CDR3 reads CASSFVGTSAETQYF. For the CDR3, the DNA is TGCGCCAGCAGCTTCGTTGGGACTAGCGCAGAGACCCAGTACTTC.